One sample yielded the 30 T cell receptor beta chains listed below, sequenced in a study of T-cell memory formation after mild COVID-19. Via MiXCR, TCRdb re-called the 5' RACE reads, giving one row per CDR3 protein. Of a few hundred thousand distinct CDR3 sequences in the sample, 20% to 25% were seen once. The sequencing sample was made of PBMCs or a T cell subset sorted from them (not recorded which). The receptors were sampled from an adult woman who had mild COVID-19 (a few samples of this study predate the infection). Cell type and time point are not known.

The chain employs TRBV5-6 and TRBJ1-1; a possible D gene is TRBD1 (5 bases). Trimming took 7 bases from V and 1 from J, leaving 11 bases between them. The CDR3 has 13 residues. The germline CDR1 and CDR2 sequences are SGHDT and YYEEEE. In DNA, the CDR3 is TGTGCCAGCCGCTCCGGGGGGAACACTGAAGCTTTCTTT. Amino acid sequence: CASRSGGNTEAFF.

The rearrangement uses TRBV6-1 and TRBJ1-2; possible D gene TRBD1, 5 bases. Germline V gene sequence: CDR1 MNHNS, CDR2 SASEGT. Trimming took 8 bases from V and 6 from J, leaving 22 bases between them. CDR3 length: 15 amino acids. CDR3 region: CASGAGRAPTNGYTF. CDR3 in DNA: TGTGCCAGCGGGGCAGGAAGGGCCCCGACGAATGGCTACACCTTC.

This clonotype occurred a few times. For the CDR3, the DNA is TGCAGTGCTAGGGTAACCGGGACAGGGGGGACTGAAGCTTTCTTT. Encoded protein: CSARVTGTGGTEAFF. The chain is built from TRBV20-1 and TRBJ1-1; 11 bases fit TRBD1. The V and J ends lost 3 bases and 5 bases, in that order; junction bases with no gene match: 8. This CDR3 is built from 15 residues. Germline values: CDR1 DFQATT, CDR2 SNEGSKA (reference sequence).

In this sample, this clonotype turned up once. This chain uses TRBV29-1 with TRBJ2-7; D is uncertain. CDR3 length: 14 residues. CDR1 is SQVTM and CDR2 is ANQGSEA in the germline V gene. Trimming removed 0 bases from V and 2 bases from J, with 11 bases in between. The CDR3 region is CSVEDGVQPYEQYF. DNA of the CDR3: TGCAGCGTTGAAGATGGGGTCCAACCCTACGAGCAGTACTTC.

The chain employs TRBV18 and TRBJ2-3; 13 positions match TRBD2. The germline gives CDR1 KGHSH, CDR2 LQKENI. The CDR3 loop spans 17 amino acids. V gave up 1 base and J gave up 6 bases; unmatched junction bases: 7. DNA of the CDR3: TGTGCCAGCTCACCACGGACTAGCGGGGGCTACCTGGATACGCAGTATTTT. Translation gives CASSPRTSGGYLDTQYF.

This clonotype was detected only a few times. The chain links TRBV7-9 to TRBJ1-1, with D maybe TRBD1 (5 bases). In germline, CDR1 is SEHNR, CDR2 FQNEAQ (reference sequence). Trimming cost V 5 bases and J 10 bases, with 20 bases left between them. This CDR3 comprises 14 residues. CDR3 nucleotides: TGTGCCAGCAGCCTCGAAGGGGTGGCTAGGGGAGCTTTCTTT. It codes for CASSLEGVARGAFF.

J is TRBJ1-4 and V is TRBV5-5; 7 bases agree with TRBD1. Germline V gene sequence: CDR1 SGHKS, CDR2 YYEKEE (reference sequence). The length of the CDR3 is 16 residues. Losses at the gene ends were 5 bases for V and 5 bases for J; bases not matched to a gene: 12. The CDR3 region is CASSNRGNAKNEKLFF. Here the CDR3 DNA reads TGTGCCAGCAGTAACAGGGGAAACGCCAAGAATGAAAAACTGTTTTTT.

This sequence joins TRBV30 and TRBJ2-7; D may be TRBD1 (5 bases). Trimming took off 0 bases at V and 2 bases at J, with 14 bases between the two ends. Germline loops: CDR1 GTSNPN, CDR2 SVGIG (reference sequence). CDR3 length equals 15 residues. The CDR3 DNA reads as TGTGCCTGGAGTGTGAGTAGGGGTCTTGCCTACGAGCAGTACTTC. Its translation: CAWSVSRGLAYEQYF.

This rearrangement joins TRBV27 to TRBJ1-1; 7 bases match TRBD1. This CDR3 is built from 13 residues. Germline values: CDR1 MNHEY, CDR2 SMNVEV (reference sequence). With 2 bases clipped from V and 6 bases from J, the junction kept 3 bases outside the gene matches. CDR3 residues: CASSLNRGAEAFF. CDR3 DNA: TGTGCCAGCAGTTTAAACAGGGGAGCTGAAGCTTTCTTT.

The table lists this clonotype with a few counts. J is TRBJ2-2 and V is TRBV3-1; D assignment may be TRBD1 or TRBD2 (5 bases each). Trimming took 5 bases from V and 5 from J, leaving 12 bases between them. The CDR3 consists of 14 residues. Germline loops: CDR1 LGHDT, CDR2 YNNKEL (reference sequence). The CDR3 region is CASSNVGVTGELFF. CDR3 in DNA: TGTGCCAGCAGCAACGTGGGGGTAACCGGGGAGCTGTTTTTT.

This clonotype was picked up a small number of times. The chain employs TRBV24-1 and TRBJ2-3; 7 nucleotides match TRBD1. Trimming cost V 1 base and J 2 bases; bases outside gene matches: 8. This CDR3 has 17 residues. CDR1 KGHDR and CDR2 SFDVKD come from the germline V gene. The CDR3 protein is CATSDFTSGGVTDTQYF. CDR3 nucleotides: TGTGCCACCAGTGATTTCACTTCAGGGGGAGTCACAGATACGCAGTATTTT.

Written as DNA, the CDR3 is TGTGCCAGCAGCCTGGCCTTCCCCTACGAGCAGTACTTC. This translates into CASSLAFPYEQYF. The V gene is TRBV3-1, the J gene TRBJ2-7; no firm D call. The ends were cut back, 4 bases at V and 2 bases at J, with 9 bases in the middle. Germline assignment: CDR1 LGHDT and CDR2 YNNKEL (reference sequence). This CDR3 has 13 residues.

The V and J genes are TRBV9 and TRBJ1-2; TRBD1 might be the D (5 bases). Germline V gene data show CDR1 as SGDLS and CDR2 as YYNGEE. This CDR3 spans 14 amino acids. V lost 4 bases and J lost 6, with 16 bases in between. The CDR3 DNA reads TGTGCCAGCAGCACCCCGGGGGGGACGCATGGCTACACCTTC. It encodes CASSTPGGTHGYTF.

This chain links TRBV20-1 with TRBJ2-1; the D gene could be TRBD1 or TRBD2 (6 bases each). Germline V gene lookup returns CDR1 DFQATT and CDR2 SNEGSKA (reference sequence). Trimming cost V 6 bases and J 5 bases, with 14 bases left between them. The CDR3 runs 13 residues. CDR3 sequence (DNA): TGCAGTGCCGCGAGGGGGGAAGACAATGAGCAGTTCTTC. Its translation: CSAARGEDNEQFF.

CDR3 region: CASSPEGEWTQYF. The CDR3 nucleotides are TGTGCCAGCAGTCCAGAGGGGGAGTGGACCCAGTACTTC. The genes are TRBV6-5 and TRBJ2-5, with D maybe TRBD1 (6 bases). The V end lost 5 bases, the J end lost 7 bases, and 14 bases lay between the germline ends. This CDR3 has 13 amino acids. Germline values: CDR1 MNHEY, CDR2 SVGAGI.

CDR3 coding DNA: TGTGCCACCAGTGATTCTAGCGGGAGGGCCGGGGAGCTGTTTTTT. As protein: CATSDSSGRAGELFF. The chain carries TRBV24-1 and TRBJ2-2; 12 nucleotides agree with TRBD2. CDR1 KGHDR and CDR2 SFDVKD come from the germline V gene. Trimming at V came to 2 bases and at J to 6 bases, leaving 0 bases not matched to a gene. This CDR3 is 15 amino acids long.

The chain carries TRBV5-1 and TRBJ2-3; no clear D. The length of the CDR3 is 14 residues. In germline, CDR1 is SGHRS, CDR2 YFSETQ. The V and J ends lost 4 bases and 4 bases respectively, with 13 bases between them. CDR3 in amino acids: CASSPAVESDTQYF. The DNA for the CDR3 is TGCGCCAGCAGCCCAGCAGTTGAGTCAGATACGCAGTATTTT.

This clonotype was counted a few times. The V and J genes are TRBV3-1 and TRBJ1-3, with D uncertain. Germline V CDR1 and CDR2: LGHDT, YNNKEL (reference sequence). CDR3 length equals 15 residues. The V end was cut by 1 base, the J end by 0 bases, with 7 bases between. The CDR3 loop is CASSQVGVSGNTIYF. The CDR3 DNA follows: TGTGCCAGCAGCCAAGTAGGTGTCTCTGGAAACACCATATATTTT.

This clonotype was seen a few times. The gene calls are TRBV7-3 and TRBJ2-5; D not certain. V lost 5 bases and J lost 8, with 9 bases in between. Germline CDR1 is SGHTA and CDR2 is FQGTGA. The CDR3 covers 11 residues. This CDR3 reads CASSLNGTQYF. The DNA of the CDR3 is TGTGCCAGCAGCCTAAACGGTACCCAGTACTTC.

V gene TRBV9 combines with J gene TRBJ2-7, with 8 bases lining up with TRBD2. The V gene end was trimmed by 4 bases and the J gene end by 5 bases; junction bases not matched to a gene: 8. Germline V CDR1 and CDR2: SGDLS, YYNGEE. This CDR3 has 14 residues. This CDR3 reads CASSPEAGANEQYF. The CDR3 DNA is TGTGCCAGCAGCCCGGAAGCGGGAGCCAACGAGCAGTACTTC.

This clonotype has ten or more counts. This chain connects TRBV5-1 to TRBJ2-7; a possible D gene is TRBD2 (5 bases). V dropped 0 bases and J dropped 4 bases, with 11 bases sitting between them. This CDR3 contains 14 residues. The germline V gene encodes CDR1 SGHRS and CDR2 YFSETQ. In DNA, the CDR3 is TGCGCCAGCAGCTTGGGACCGGGGAAATACGAGCAGTACTTC. It encodes CASSLGPGKYEQYF.

V gene TRBV29-1 combines with J gene TRBJ2-3; tentatively, D is TRBD1 (6 bases). The CDR3 runs to 13 residues. Between the trimmed V and J ends, which lost 6 bases and 2 bases, there was a span of 12 bases. Germline V gene lookup returns CDR1 SQVTM and CDR2 ANQGSEA. The CDR3 here is CSVSRGNTDTQYF. As DNA, the CDR3 is TGCAGCGTATCAAGGGGGAACACAGATACGCAGTATTTT.

V gene TRBV10-2 combines with J gene TRBJ2-7; tentatively, D is TRBD1 or TRBD2 (5 bases each). V lost 8 bases, J lost 1 base, and 15 bases lay in between. The CDR3 loop spans 14 amino acids. Germline CDR1 and CDR2: WSHSY and SAAADI. CDR3 coding DNA: TGCGCCAGCGCACCGGGACGGCGATCCTACGAGCAGTACTTC. Translation gives CASAPGRRSYEQYF.

This chain links TRBV24-1 with TRBJ2-1; 11 positions agree with TRBD2. The germline gives CDR1 KGHDR, CDR2 SFDVKD. V was clipped by 7 bases and J by 8 bases; unmatched bases: 9. There are 15 residues in the CDR3. The CDR3: CATSREASGRYEQFF. The CDR3 DNA reads TGTGCCACCAGCCGAGAAGCTAGCGGGAGGTATGAGCAGTTCTTC.

This clonotype turned up a few times. The chain joins TRBV18 to TRBJ2-7; D is undetermined. In germline, CDR1 is KGHSH, CDR2 LQKENI. CDR3 length: 14 residues. The ends were cut back, 6 bases at V and 5 bases at J, with 17 bases in the middle. The CDR3 DNA sequence: TGTGCCAGCTCCTGGGGTTCTAACCAGCACGAGCAGTACTTC. It is translated as CASSWGSNQHEQYF.

V gene TRBV5-5 combines with J gene TRBJ2-7; D possibly uses TRBD1 or TRBD2 (5 bases each). The germline CDR1 and CDR2 sequences are SGHKS and YYEKEE (reference sequence). This CDR3 contains 15 residues. V lost 2 bases to trimming and J lost 5 bases, with 17 bases between them. CDR3 residues: CASSFLERGLDEQYF. CDR3 bases: TGTGCCAGCAGCTTCCTAGAGAGGGGCCTGGACGAGCAGTACTTC.

The sample holds a few counts of this clonotype. The chain carries TRBV2 and TRBJ2-7, with 10 bases aligning to TRBD2. The CDR3 loop spans 15 amino acids. Trimming removed 2 bases from V and 6 bases from J; junction bases left unmatched: 7. In germline, CDR1 is SNHLY, CDR2 FYNNEI. CDR3 bases: TGTGCCAGCAGTGAAAGGGGACTAGCGACCGGCGAGCAGTACTTC. Encoded protein: CASSERGLATGEQYF.

V usage is TRBV3-1 and J usage is TRBJ2-4; the D gene could be TRBD1 or TRBD2 (5 bases each). CDR3 length equals 14 residues. V lost 4 bases and J 1 base, leaving 8 bases between the germline ends. Germline assignment: CDR1 LGHDT and CDR2 YNNKEL (reference sequence). CDR3 in amino acids: CASSREGAKNIQYF. Written as DNA, the CDR3 is TGTGCCAGCAGCCGAGAGGGGGCCAAAAACATTCAGTACTTC. Full variable domain (missing parts from reference TRBV3-1 and TRBJ2-4): DTAVSQTPKYLVTQMGNDKSIKCEQNLGHDTMYWYKQDSKKFLKIMFSYNNKELIINETVPNRFSPKSPDKAHLNLHINSLELGDSAVYFCASSREGAKNIQYFGAGTRLSVL.

A few counts support this clonotype. The gene calls are TRBV5-6 and TRBJ2-7; TRBD2 agrees at 13 bases. V lost 3 bases and J lost 4; bases outside the gene matches: 4. The CDR3 is 15 residues long. Germline values: CDR1 SGHDT, CDR2 YYEEEE. The CDR3 nucleotides are TGTGCCAGCAGCTACGGGACTAGCGGGGTTTACGAGCAGTACTTC. Residues: CASSYGTSGVYEQYF.

J is TRBJ2-7 and V is TRBV6-6; D not resolved. Trimming left V 0 bases short and J 6 bases short, with 18 bases between. CDR1 and CDR2 from the germline V gene are MNHNY and SVGAGI (reference sequence). This CDR3 has 16 amino acids. The CDR3 coding sequence is TGTGCCAGCAGTTACTCCCCGCCCTGGGGATCGGGCGAGCAGTACTTC. Its translation is CASSYSPPWGSGEQYF.